Listed here is a single T cell receptor (beta chain). The study recruited people aged about 18 to 95 years across approximately 23 US areas. Participants had their cohort set by participant-reported clinical history. Generated by immunoSEQ multiplex PCR, the TCRdb table keeps only in-frame clones and is missing some. The top ten hold less than 1.5% of the sample, which has a few hundred thousand clones, approximately 91% seen once. The CDR3 loop spans 13 amino acids. The V end was cut by 5 bases, the J end by 4 bases, with 11 bases between. Germline CDR1 reads MNHEY; CDR2 reads SMNVEV (reference sequence). The entry originates in a study of blood T cell repertoires in COVID-19. Across the study: The United States, Italy and Spain were the sources of the acute and convalescent COVID-19 samples. T cells, B-cell-depleted T cells, or PBMCs supplied cDNA or gDNA.

This receptor was taken from a woman aged 18-29 years who had been exposed to COVID-19. The genes are TRBV27 and TRBJ1-2, with D maybe TRBD1 (5 bases). The sequenced material came from PBMCs or T cells enriched from blood (not recorded which). The DNA for the CDR3 is TGTGCCAGCAGTCTAGGGGTTTCCTATGGCTACACCTTC. Translating it yields CASSLGVSYGYTF.